This T cell receptor beta chain was captured in a study of shared clonotypes between healthy human individuals. Study-wide results and limits: It was the non-shared clonotypes that had lower generation probabilities than clonotypes shared by all four donors. Researchers sampled blood only, noting tissue repertoires likely differ.

V lost 3 bases, J lost 6 bases, and 6 bases stayed unmatched. The germline V gene encodes CDR1 SGHVS and CDR2 FNYEAQ. This CDR3 has 15 amino acids. The authors distributed each subset's genomic DNA evenly over several immunoSEQ plates. Replicate PCRs for sorted subsets used 200 to 250 ng DNA; this equaled 30,000 to 35,000 T cell genomes. The method was immunoSEQ multiplex PCR; TCRdb's version includes in-frame clones alone and lacks a portion of them. Altogether about 2.2 million clones are present, just under 95% being singletons, with the ten largest covering less than 2%. Terminally differentiated effector memory CD45RA+ cells were excluded from the naive CD8 cells, which were CD45RO-negative and positively selected for CCR7. In the case of this clone: Its cognate antigen is unknown.

The sequence derives from a man between 18 and 29 years old in good health. Some clones in this sample may be carry-over from other donors' samples. This sequence joins TRBV7-6 and TRBJ2-1; 9 positions agree with TRBD2. Sequenced: naive CD8+ T cells from PBMCs. In DNA, the CDR3 is TGTGCCAGCAGCTTTGGCGGGAGGGCCTTCAATGAGCAGTTCTTC. It specifies CASSFGGRAFNEQFF. Full variable domain (outside the CDR3, taken from reference TRBV7-6 and TRBJ2-1): GAGVSQSPRYKVTKRGQDVALRCDPISGHVSLYWYRQALGQGPEFLTYFNYEAQQDKSGLPNDRFSAERPEGSISTLTIQRTEQRDSAMYRCASSFGGRAFNEQFFGPGTRLTVL.